Below, 6 T cell receptor beta chains from the same sample are listed, as sequenced in a study of blood T cell repertoires in COVID-19. The repertoire was sequenced with immunoSEQ multiplex PCR; TCRdb's copy has only in-frame clones and lacks some. This sample has roughly 140,000 clones, with 80% found just once. The material sequenced was peripheral blood. Every receptor here comes from a man aged 55 to 70 with active or convalescent COVID-19.

The CDR3 DNA reads TGTGCCAGCTCCCCATGGGGGAGGGGAGCCTACGAGCAGTACTTC. Its protein is CASSPWGRGAYEQYF. The chain is built from TRBV18 and TRBJ2-7, with 7 nucleotides matching TRBD2. The CDR3 consists of 15 residues. V was pared by 6 bases and J by 2 bases, with 10 bases of the junction left unmatched. The germline CDR1 and CDR2 sequences are KGHSH and LQKENI.

V usage is TRBV7-3 and J usage is TRBJ1-4; D is possibly TRBD1 (5 bases). CDR1 is SGHTA and CDR2 is FQGTGA in the germline V gene. With 5 bases removed from V and 7 bases from J, the gap between germline ends came to 11 bases. This CDR3 comprises 13 residues. The CDR3 protein is CASSKWQGEKLFF. DNA for the CDR3: TGTGCCAGCAGCAAGTGGCAGGGTGAAAAACTGTTTTTT.

This clone was observed once. The chain joins TRBV7-3 to TRBJ2-1; 9 bases align to TRBD2. Losses at the gene ends were 0 bases for V and 7 bases for J; bases not matched to a gene: 10. The length of the CDR3 is 17 residues. CDR1 is SGHTA and CDR2 is FQGTGA in the germline V gene. The CDR3 region has the DNA TGTGCCAGCAGCTTAACGGGCGGGAGGGCCCCAGGGAATGAGCAGTTCTTC. This encodes CASSLTGGRAPGNEQFF.

The rearrangement joins TRBV9 to TRBJ1-1; 9 nucleotides line up with TRBD1. CDR3 length: 15 amino acids. V was pared by 3 bases and J by 1 base, with 4 bases of the junction left unmatched. Germline loops: CDR1 SGDLS, CDR2 YYNGEE. In DNA, the CDR3 is TGTGCCAGCAGCGAGTTACAGGGGGCGAACACTGAAGCTTTCTTT. It is translated as CASSELQGANTEAFF.

This clone was seen repeatedly, ten times or more. This CDR3 is CASNQRGGPNTF. The CDR3 DNA is TGTGCCAGCAATCAACGAGGAGGGCCCAACACCTTC. The J gene is TRBJ1-2, the V gene TRBV6-5; no reliable D call. V was cut by 7 bases and J by 12 bases, with 18 bases left in between. This CDR3 comprises 12 residues. Germline V lookup: CDR1 MNHEY, CDR2 SVGAGI.

The chain employs TRBV7-9 and TRBJ2-3; 8 bases align to TRBD2. The CDR3 has 16 residues. Germline CDR1 and CDR2: SEHNR and FQNEAQ (reference sequence). Trimming removed 0 bases from V and 5 bases from J; junction bases left unmatched: 7. The CDR3, as DNA: TGTGCCAGCAGCTTAGCCTCAGCGGGAGCGGGAGATACGCAGTATTTT. Its translation is CASSLASAGAGDTQYF.